One sample yielded the 24 T cell receptor beta chains listed below, sequenced in a study of cytomegalovirus exposure and HLA in healthy donors. Assay used: immunoSEQ multiplex PCR; TCRdb lists only in-frame clones, some missing. The sample lists around 240,000 clones; roughly 89% were seen once. Sequencing was carried out using PBMCs. The source of these receptors is a young woman in good health and CMV-seronegative.

The rearrangement joins TRBV18 to TRBJ2-7; 14 nucleotides align to TRBD2. The J segment lost 0 bases and the V segment lost 4 bases, leaving 8 bases of the junction unmatched. The CDR3 is made up of 18 amino acids. The germline V gene has CDR1 KGHSH and CDR2 LQKENI. CDR3 sequence: CASSQMGLAGVSSYEQYF. CDR3 nucleotides: TGTGCCAGCTCACAAATGGGACTAGCGGGGGTCAGCTCCTACGAGCAGTACTTC.

This chain links TRBV6-5 with TRBJ1-1, with 10 bases that match TRBD1. Trimming cost V 2 bases and J 10 bases; bases outside gene matches: 7. The germline V gene encodes CDR1 MNHEY and CDR2 SVGAGI. The CDR3 has 14 residues. Here the CDR3 DNA reads TGTGCCAGCAGTTACGGGGACAGGGGACAAGGAGCTTTCTTT. Translated, it gives CASSYGDRGQGAFF.

This clone was seen once. This chain joins TRBV5-6 and TRBJ1-5; D not certain. Trimming cost V 1 base and J 6 bases, with 5 bases left between them. Germline CDR1 is SGHDT and CDR2 is YYEEEE. CDR3 size: 12 residues. The CDR3 reads CASSLIGQPQHF. DNA for the CDR3: TGTGCCAGCAGCTTGATCGGTCAGCCCCAGCATTTT. Filled out from reference TRBV5-6 and TRBJ1-5, the complete variable domain reads DAGVTQSPTHLIKTRGQQVTLRCSPKSGHDTVSWYQQALGQGPQFIFQYYEEEERQRGNFPDRFSGHQFPNYSSELNVNALLLGDSALYLCASSLIGQPQHFGDGTRLSIL.

The chain employs TRBV5-1 and TRBJ2-5; TRBD1 matches 8 bases. The CDR3 loop spans 15 amino acids. V lost 2 bases and J lost 2; bases outside the gene matches: 5. The germline V gene has CDR1 SGHRS and CDR2 YFSETQ. CDR3 in amino acids: CASSFGNRGQETQYF. Written as DNA, the CDR3 is TGCGCCAGCAGCTTCGGGAACAGGGGGCAAGAGACCCAGTACTTC.

The chain is built from TRBV10-3 and TRBJ2-2; tentatively, D is TRBD2 (5 bases). The CDR3 loop spans 15 amino acids. Germline CDR1 ENHRY, CDR2 SYGVKD. V lost 2 bases to trimming and J lost 3 bases, with 10 bases between them. The CDR3 here is CAISERGQYTGELFF. CDR3 nucleotide sequence: TGTGCCATCAGTGAGCGGGGTCAGTACACCGGGGAGCTGTTTTTT.

This clone is a singleton in its sample. This sequence joins TRBV19 and TRBJ1-6; 7 nucleotides agree with TRBD1. Trimming took 0 bases from V and 11 from J; bases not matched to a gene: 7. The germline gives CDR1 LNHDA, CDR2 SQIVND (reference sequence). The CDR3 totals 15 residues. Here the CDR3 reads CASSIEGQEMTPLHF. In DNA form, the CDR3 reads TGTGCCAGTAGTATAGAAGGACAGGAGATGACACCCCTCCACTTT.

The chain is built from TRBV11-1 and TRBJ2-1; tentative D call: TRBD1 (6 bases). Germline-derived CDR1 and CDR2 are SGHAT and FQDESV (reference sequence). CDR3 length: 13 amino acids. V was shortened by 5 bases and J by 8 bases, with 13 bases between the two germline ends. The CDR3 DNA reads as TGTGCCAGCAGCATAGGACAGTCCGATGAGCAGTTCTTC. Residues: CASSIGQSDEQFF.

The rearrangement links TRBV27 to TRBJ2-2; TRBD2 aligns across 14 bases. CDR1 and CDR2 from the germline V gene are MNHEY and SMNVEV (reference sequence). The CDR3 spans 15 residues. V gave up 5 bases and J gave up 9 bases; unmatched junction bases: 5. DNA of the CDR3: TGTGCCAGCAGTACCGGACTAGCGGGGGGCCGGGAGCTGTTTTTT. Amino acids: CASSTGLAGGRELFF.

This rearrangement joins TRBV2 to TRBJ1-4; no reliable D call. The V end was cut by 7 bases, the J end by 0 bases, with 15 bases between. CDR3 size: 16 residues. CDR1 SNHLY and CDR2 FYNNEI come from the germline V gene. For the CDR3, the DNA is TGTGCCAGCATTTTTAACAGAATTGCAACTAATGAAAAACTGTTTTTT. It is translated as CASIFNRIATNEKLFF. Full variable domain (rest looked up from reference TRBV2 and TRBJ1-4): EPEVTQTPSHQVTQMGQEVILRCVPISNHLYFYWYRQILGQKVEFLVSFYNNEISEKSEIFDDQFSVERPDGSNFTLKIRSTKLEDSAMYFCASIFNRIATNEKLFFGSGTQLSVL.

V and J are TRBV5-1 and TRBJ2-2; TRBD1 is a possible D gene (5 bases). V shed 3 bases and J shed 3 bases, with 15 bases lying between them. This CDR3 spans 16 amino acids. Looked up from germline, CDR1 is SGHRS and CDR2 is YFSETQ. DNA of the CDR3: TGCGCCAGCAGCTATGATAGGGGTGGCGACACCGGGGAGCTGTTTTTT. It is translated as CASSYDRGGDTGELFF. The full variable domain, with the rest looked up from reference TRBV5-1 and TRBJ2-2, is KAGVTQTPRYLIKTRGQQVTLSCSPISGHRSVSWYQQTPGQGLQFLFEYFSETQRNKGNFPGRFSGRQFSNSRSEMNVSTLELGDSALYLCASSYDRGGDTGELFFGEGSRLTVL.

The V call is TRBV13, the J call TRBJ1-2; 9 nucleotides line up with TRBD1. CDR3 size: 14 residues. The V gene's germline CDR1 is PRHDT and CDR2 FYEKMQ (reference sequence). Trimming cost V 5 bases and J 4 bases; bases outside gene matches: 5. The CDR3 DNA sequence: TGTGCCAGCAGCCCGGGACAGGGTCTCTATGGCTACACCTTC. It encodes CASSPGQGLYGYTF.

The chain uses TRBV6-5 and TRBJ1-2; 12 nucleotides line up with TRBD1. Germline V gene sequence: CDR1 MNHEY, CDR2 SVGAGI. This CDR3 region has 15 residues. J was trimmed by 8 bases and V by 6 bases; bases with no gene match: 10. CDR3 sequence (DNA): TGTGCCAGCAGACTGCAGGGACAGGGGGCATTCGGCTACACCTTC. Encoded protein: CASRLQGQGAFGYTF.

The V call is TRBV7-2, the J call TRBJ1-4; D is ambiguous. The CDR3 consists of 15 residues. Trimming pared 1 base from V and 3 bases from J, leaving 9 bases between. Germline loops: CDR1 SGHTA, CDR2 FQGNSA. DNA of the CDR3: TGTGCCAGCAGCTTAGGAGGACTGTCTAATGAAAAACTGTTTTTT. It translates to CASSLGGLSNEKLFF.

In its sample, this clone was seen once. The chain employs TRBV28 and TRBJ1-5, with 10 positions matching TRBD1. The V gene's germline CDR1 is MDHEN and CDR2 SYDVKM. The CDR3 contains 14 residues. The junction had 3 bases not matched to a gene; V was cut back by 4 bases and J by 6 bases. The DNA of the CDR3 is TGTGCCAGCAGTTGGTGGACAGGGGGTCAGCCCCAGCATTTT. Translated: CASSWWTGGQPQHF.

The chain couples TRBV9 to TRBJ2-4; D is possibly TRBD2 (6 bases). Trimming removed 0 bases from V and 5 bases from J, with 12 bases in between. This CDR3 region has 15 residues. Germline CDR1 SGDLS, CDR2 YYNGEE. The CDR3 DNA reads TGTGCCAGCAGCGTAGGATGGGCGGGGCAAAACATTCAGTACTTC. Its protein product is CASSVGWAGQNIQYF.

The chain combines TRBV29-1 with TRBJ1-4; 8 bases line up with TRBD1. From germline, CDR1 is SQVTM and CDR2 ANQGSEA. The length of the CDR3 is 15 residues. The trim removed 4 bases at V and 7 bases at J, leaving 11 bases unmatched. CDR3 coding DNA: TGCAGCGTTGGACGCTCAGGGGGCCTTGGTGAAAAACTGTTTTTT. It is translated as CSVGRSGGLGEKLFF.

The chain couples TRBV10-2 to TRBJ2-1; 9 bases line up with TRBD1. Germline V gene lookup returns CDR1 WSHSY and CDR2 SAAADI. J gave up 5 bases and V 3 bases, and 5 bases lay outside the gene matches. The CDR3 sequence is 15 residues long. CDR3 amino acids: CASSDRDRVNNEQFF. CDR3 nucleotides: TGCGCCAGCAGTGACCGGGACAGGGTCAACAATGAGCAGTTCTTC.

The gene calls are TRBV14 and TRBJ1-1; possible D gene TRBD1, 5 bases. Trimming cost V 1 base and J 3 bases, with 12 bases left between them. Germline V gives CDR1 SGHDN, CDR2 FVKESK. The CDR3 has 15 residues. The CDR3 loop reads CASSQAVTAYTEAFF. The CDR3 DNA sequence: TGTGCCAGCAGCCAAGCTGTGACAGCCTACACTGAAGCTTTCTTT.

This clone was seen more than once but under ten times. The genes are TRBV2 and TRBJ2-1; D possibly corresponds to TRBD1 (6 bases). V was cut by 6 bases and J by 5 bases, with 11 bases left in between. The CDR3 covers 13 residues. Per germline, CDR1 SNHLY and CDR2 FYNNEI. CDR3 protein: CASSLGDNNEQFF. The CDR3 DNA reads TGTGCCAGCAGCCTGGGGGACAACAATGAGCAGTTCTTC. The full variable domain, completed using reference TRBV2 and TRBJ2-1, is EPEVTQTPSHQVTQMGQEVILRCVPISNHLYFYWYRQILGQKVEFLVSFYNNEISEKSEIFDDQFSVERPDGSNFTLKIRSTKLEDSAMYFCASSLGDNNEQFFGPGTRLTVL.

The rearrangement joins TRBV7-2 to TRBJ2-2, with 12 bases that match TRBD2. Germline CDR1 is SGHTA and CDR2 is FQGNSA. The CDR3 extends over 16 amino acids. Germline trimming cut 5 bases from V and 4 bases from J; bases unmatched to any gene: 5. The CDR3 loop reads CASSPPGLAGTGELFF. CDR3 sequence (DNA): TGTGCCAGCAGCCCACCGGGACTAGCGGGCACCGGGGAGCTGTTTTTT.

This CDR3 reads CAIRIETGPLYGYTF. The CDR3, as DNA: TGTGCCATCAGAATAGAGACAGGTCCTCTCTATGGCTACACCTTC. This sequence joins TRBV10-3 and TRBJ1-2, with a weak D call TRBD1 (6 bases). CDR1 and CDR2 from the germline V gene are ENHRY and SYGVKD. The CDR3 sequence is 15 residues long. Trimming took off 6 bases at V and 4 bases at J, with 18 bases between the two ends.

The chain uses TRBV29-1 and TRBJ2-3, with TRBD2 matching over 8 bases. V lost 7 bases, J lost 3 bases, and 6 bases stayed unmatched. This CDR3 has 13 residues. Germline-derived CDR1 and CDR2 are SQVTM and ANQGSEA. The CDR3 DNA reads TGCAGCGCAGCGGGGGACGGGACAGATACGCAGTATTTT. Translation gives CSAAGDGTDTQYF.

This sequence joins TRBV10-1 and TRBJ1-2, with 9 nucleotides matching TRBD1. Looked up from germline, CDR1 is WNHNN and CDR2 is SYGVQD (reference sequence). The trim removed 4 bases at V and 8 bases at J, leaving 11 bases unmatched. The CDR3 runs 15 residues. CDR3 loop: CASSGTRRDRDGYTF. CDR3 nucleotides: TGCGCCAGCAGTGGGACTAGGAGGGACAGGGACGGCTACACCTTC.

This chain connects TRBV6-5 to TRBJ1-6; TRBD1 matches at 8 bases. V lost 2 bases to trimming and J lost 11 bases; unmatched junction nucleotides: 5. From germline, CDR1 is MNHEY and CDR2 SVGAGI. The CDR3 has 14 residues. DNA for the CDR3: TGTGCCAGCAGTTACGGACAGGGCGGTCCACCCCTCCACTTT. It translates to CASSYGQGGPPLHF.